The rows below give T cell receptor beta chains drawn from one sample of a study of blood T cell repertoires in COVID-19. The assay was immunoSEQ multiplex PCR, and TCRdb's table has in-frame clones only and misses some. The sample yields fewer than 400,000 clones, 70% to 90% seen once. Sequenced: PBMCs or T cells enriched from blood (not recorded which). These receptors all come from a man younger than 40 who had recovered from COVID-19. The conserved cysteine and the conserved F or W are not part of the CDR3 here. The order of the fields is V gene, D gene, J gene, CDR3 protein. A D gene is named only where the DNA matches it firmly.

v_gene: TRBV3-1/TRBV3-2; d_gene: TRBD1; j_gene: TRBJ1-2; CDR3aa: ASSLRGTGGTGYT
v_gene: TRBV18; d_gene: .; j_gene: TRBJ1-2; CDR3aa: ASSPRTDPTNYGYT
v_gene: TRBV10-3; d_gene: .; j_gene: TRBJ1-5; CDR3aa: AITWSEDQPQH
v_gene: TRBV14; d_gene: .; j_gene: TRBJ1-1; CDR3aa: ASSQGSQAF
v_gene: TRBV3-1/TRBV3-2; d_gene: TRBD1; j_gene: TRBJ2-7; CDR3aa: ASSRGTGGQYEQY
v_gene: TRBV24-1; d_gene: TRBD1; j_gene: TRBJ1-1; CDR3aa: ATSGDRNTEAF
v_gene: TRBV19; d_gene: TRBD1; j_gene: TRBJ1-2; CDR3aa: ASSRTGAWTNYGYT
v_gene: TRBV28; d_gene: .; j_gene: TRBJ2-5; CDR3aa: ASNPGLGETQY
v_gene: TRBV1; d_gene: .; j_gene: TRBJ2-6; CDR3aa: TSLLGSLPGANVLT
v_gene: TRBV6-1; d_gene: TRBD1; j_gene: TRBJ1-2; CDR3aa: ASSEPYRRGSDYGYT
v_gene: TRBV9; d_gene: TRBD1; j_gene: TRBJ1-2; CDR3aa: ASSRPDRDYGYT
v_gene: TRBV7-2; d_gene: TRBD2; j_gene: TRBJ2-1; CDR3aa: ASSSSGGGYNEQF
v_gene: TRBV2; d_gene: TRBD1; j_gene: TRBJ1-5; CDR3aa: ASSPGQGAHQPQH
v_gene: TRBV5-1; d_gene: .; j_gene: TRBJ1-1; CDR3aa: ASTAVGPSENTEAF
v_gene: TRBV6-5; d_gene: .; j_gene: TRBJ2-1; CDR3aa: ASSYWRGEQF
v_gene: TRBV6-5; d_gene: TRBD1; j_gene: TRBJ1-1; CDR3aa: ASSPGQGLEAF
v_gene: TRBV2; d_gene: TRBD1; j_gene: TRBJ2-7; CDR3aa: ASSGLGTGYEQY
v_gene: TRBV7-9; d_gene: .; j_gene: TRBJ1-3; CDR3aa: ASSLRANSGNTIY
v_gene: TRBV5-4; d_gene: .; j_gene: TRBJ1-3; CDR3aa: ASSLDTANSGNTIY
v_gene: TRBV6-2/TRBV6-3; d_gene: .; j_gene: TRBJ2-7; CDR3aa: ASSRRPYRSSYEQY
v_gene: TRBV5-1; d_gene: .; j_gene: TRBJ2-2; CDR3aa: ASSPSNTGELF
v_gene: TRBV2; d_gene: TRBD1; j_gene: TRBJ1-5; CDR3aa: ASSADRGYQPQH
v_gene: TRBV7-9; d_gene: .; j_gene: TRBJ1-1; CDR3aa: ASSKESNTEAF
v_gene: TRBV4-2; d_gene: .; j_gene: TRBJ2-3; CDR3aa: ASSHSVAGGTDTQY
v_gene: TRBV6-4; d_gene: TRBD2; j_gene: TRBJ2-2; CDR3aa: ASSPSGGAGELF
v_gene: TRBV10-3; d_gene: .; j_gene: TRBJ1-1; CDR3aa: AISEQRNTEAF
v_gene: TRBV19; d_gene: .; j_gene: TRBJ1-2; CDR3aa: ASSTWDNGGYT
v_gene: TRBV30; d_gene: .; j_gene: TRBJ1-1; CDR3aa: AWSLQGLNTEAF
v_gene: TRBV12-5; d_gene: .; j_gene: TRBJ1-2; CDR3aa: ASGLGRSYGYT
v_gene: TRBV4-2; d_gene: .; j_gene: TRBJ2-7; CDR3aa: ASSQETGSSYEQY
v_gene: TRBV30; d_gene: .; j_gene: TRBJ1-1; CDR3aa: AWRRTGEAF